Each of the 21 T cell receptor beta chains below was sequenced from the same sample in a study of siplizumab effects on memory and regulatory T cells. Data came from immunoSEQ multiplex PCR; TCRdb stores just in-frame clones and leaves some out. The sample holds just under 85,000 clones, 87% seen once. The sequenced sample was Tregs sorted from blood. Every receptor here comes from a human donor in good health.

The chain combines TRBV18 with TRBJ2-1; the D is unclear. Germline CDR1 is KGHSH and CDR2 is LQKENI. The length of the CDR3 is 15 residues. V lost 3 bases, J lost 0 bases, and 9 bases lay in between. CDR3 coding DNA: TGTGCCAGCTCACCTTGGGCAGACTCCTACAATGAGCAGTTCTTC. Its protein is CASSPWADSYNEQFF. Combining the CDR3 with reference TRBV18 and TRBJ2-1 gives the whole variable domain NAGVMQNPRHLVRRRGQEARLRCSPMKGHSHVYWYRQLPEEGLKFMVYLQKENIIDESGMPKERFSAEFPKEGPSILRIQQVVRGDSAAYFCASSPWADSYNEQFFGPGTRLTVL.

The genes are TRBV27 and TRBJ2-3; TRBD2 might be the D (5 bases). This CDR3 has 13 amino acids. Germline V lookup: CDR1 MNHEY, CDR2 SMNVEV (reference sequence). V was cut by 6 bases and J by 4 bases, with 11 bases left in between. The CDR3 sequence: CASRITGSDTQYF. DNA for the CDR3: TGTGCCAGCAGAATCACGGGGTCAGATACGCAGTATTTT.

This clone was observed a single time. The chain employs TRBV7-9 and TRBJ1-2; maybe TRBD1 (6 bases). The CDR3 spans 17 residues. V gave up 0 bases and J gave up 8 bases, with 22 bases separating them. CDR1 is SEHNR and CDR2 is FQNEAQ in the germline V gene (reference sequence). Here the CDR3 reads CASSLAGVDRDVGGYTF. DNA of the CDR3: TGTGCCAGCAGCTTAGCGGGTGTGGACAGAGACGTCGGGGGCTACACCTTC.

The rearrangement links TRBV9 to TRBJ2-3; 10 bases match TRBD2. The germline V gene has CDR1 SGDLS and CDR2 YYNGEE. Germline trimming cut 0 bases from V and 6 bases from J; bases unmatched to any gene: 7. The length of the CDR3 is 16 residues. This chain's CDR3 is CASSVVSSGGGDTQYF. The CDR3 DNA reads as TGTGCCAGCAGCGTAGTATCTAGCGGGGGAGGTGATACGCAGTATTTT.

The chain employs TRBV5-1 and TRBJ2-3, with a possible D match to TRBD2 (5 bases). This CDR3 comprises 14 residues. Trimming took off 1 base at V and 5 bases at J, with 11 bases between the two ends. Germline lookup yields CDR1 SGHRS and CDR2 YFSETQ. CDR3 amino acids: CASSLSRGQDTQYF. CDR3 DNA sequence: TGCGCCAGCAGCTTGAGTCGAGGGCAAGATACGCAGTATTTT. Complete variable domain (other parts from reference TRBV5-1 and TRBJ2-3): KAGVTQTPRYLIKTRGQQVTLSCSPISGHRSVSWYQQTPGQGLQFLFEYFSETQRNKGNFPGRFSGRQFSNSRSEMNVSTLELGDSALYLCASSLSRGQDTQYFGPGTRLTVL.

The chain uses TRBV6-6 and TRBJ1-1; D is unresolved. Trimming removed 6 bases at V and 7 bases at J, with 15 bases between. Germline V gives CDR1 MNHNY, CDR2 SVGAGI (reference sequence). CDR3 size: 13 residues. The CDR3 loop reads CASSLWNPHEAFF. The CDR3 region has the DNA TGTGCCAGCAGCCTCTGGAACCCGCATGAAGCTTTCTTT.

The chain joins TRBV7-2 to TRBJ2-6; a weak D match, TRBD1 (6 bases). From germline, CDR1 is SGHTA and CDR2 FQGNSA. The CDR3 is made up of 17 amino acids. The V and J ends lost 5 bases and 0 bases respectively, with 14 bases between them. CDR3 in amino acids: CASSPHLGGSGANVLTF. CDR3 sequence (DNA): TGTGCCAGCAGCCCGCATCTAGGGGGCTCTGGGGCCAACGTCCTGACTTTC.

The chain carries TRBV5-6 and TRBJ2-1; D remains unclear. Looked up from germline, CDR1 is SGHDT and CDR2 is YYEEEE. Trimming removed 6 bases from V and 4 bases from J, with 5 bases in between. The CDR3 runs to 11 residues. The CDR3 spells CASTQYNEQFF. CDR3 bases: TGTGCCAGCACCCAATACAATGAGCAGTTCTTC.

The gene calls are TRBV15 and TRBJ2-7, with 16 bases identical to TRBD2. V dropped 3 bases and J dropped 6; count of bases not matched to a gene: 5. CDR1 is LNHNV and CDR2 is YYDKDF in the germline V gene (reference sequence). The CDR3 has 16 residues. For the CDR3, the DNA is TGTGCCACCAGCAGCGGGACTAGCGGGGGGGCCGCCGAGCAGTACTTC. Translation: CATSSGTSGGAAEQYF.

V is TRBV29-1 and J is TRBJ2-7, with D perhaps TRBD1 (6 bases). The germline CDR1 and CDR2 sequences are SQVTM and ANQGSEA. This CDR3 comprises 11 residues. Trimming pared 6 bases from V and 2 bases from J, leaving 8 bases between. CDR3 region: CSVQGTYEQYF. CDR3 coding DNA: TGCAGCGTCCAGGGGACCTACGAGCAGTACTTC.

The rearrangement joins TRBV9 to TRBJ1-2, with D unclear. Germline CDR1 is SGDLS and CDR2 is YYNGEE. CDR3 length: 13 residues. With 0 bases removed from V and 12 bases from J, the gap between germline ends came to 15 bases. CDR3 sequence (DNA): TGTGCCAGCAGCGTAGGTCTTACAGTGGGAAACACCTTC. It specifies CASSVGLTVGNTF.

This chain joins TRBV5-6 and TRBJ1-4, with no clear D. This CDR3 region has 17 residues. Germline CDR1 is SGHDT and CDR2 is YYEEEE. V lost 0 bases, J lost 1 base, and 13 bases lay in between. The CDR3 sequence is CASSLASGYETNEKLFF. CDR3 coding DNA: TGTGCCAGCAGCTTGGCGTCGGGGTATGAAACTAATGAAAAACTGTTTTTT.

This clone was detected only once. The V gene is TRBV4-2, the J gene TRBJ2-2, with 7 bases fitting TRBD1. The CDR3 runs to 17 residues. Germline V gene lookup returns CDR1 LGHNA and CDR2 YNFKEQ. The V segment lost 0 bases and the J segment 9 bases; nucleotides outside the gene matches: 13. CDR3 sequence (DNA): TGTGCCAGCAGCCAAGATCTAACAGGGGTTTATCGTCGGGAGCTGTTTTTT. This sequence encodes CASSQDLTGVYRRELFF.

This clone appeared a single time. The V gene is TRBV9, the J gene TRBJ2-2, with D tentatively TRBD2 (5 bases). The CDR3 covers 15 residues. The germline CDR1 and CDR2 sequences are SGDLS and YYNGEE. Trimming removed 1 base from V and 3 bases from J, with 10 bases in between. Written as DNA, the CDR3 is TGTGCCAGCAGCGTACTTTACGGGGACACCGGGGAGCTGTTTTTT. Translating gives CASSVLYGDTGELFF.

The chain combines TRBV7-9 with TRBJ1-2, with no clear D. The CDR3 runs 12 residues. CDR1 is SEHNR and CDR2 is FQNEAQ in the germline V gene (reference sequence). V was trimmed by 6 bases and J by 4 bases, leaving 9 bases between them. The CDR3 nucleotides are TGTGCCAGCAGTCTGGGAGCCTATGGCTACACCTTC. Residues: CASSLGAYGYTF.

In its sample, this clone was seen a few times. V is TRBV7-3 and J is TRBJ2-7; D gene unclear. Trimming took off 4 bases at V and 5 bases at J, with 15 bases between the two ends. There are 14 residues in the CDR3. CDR1 and CDR2 from the germline V gene are SGHTA and FQGTGA. This CDR3 is CASSSPTVADEQYF. The DNA for the CDR3 is TGTGCCAGCAGCTCTCCCACGGTGGCAGACGAGCAGTACTTC.

The V gene is TRBV20-1, the J gene TRBJ2-5; D not resolved. There are 11 residues in the CDR3. Per germline, CDR1 DFQATT and CDR2 SNEGSKA (reference sequence). Deletions cut 6 bases from V and 4 bases from J, with 9 bases between. The CDR3 loop reads CSAPERETQYF. The CDR3 DNA sequence: TGCAGTGCCCCCGAACGAGAGACCCAGTACTTC.

The chain is built from TRBV10-3 and TRBJ1-1; the match to TRBD1 covers 9 bases. With V trimmed by 10 bases and J by 1 base, 7 bases remained unmatched. The CDR3 length is 14 residues. Germline CDR1 is ENHRY and CDR2 is SYGVKD. The CDR3 DNA sequence: TGTGCCACGCATCCGGGACAGGGGAACACTGAAGCTTTCTTT. Its translation is CATHPGQGNTEAFF.

The sample holds one count of this clone. V and J are TRBV11-2 and TRBJ1-3; no clear D. Germline CDR1 and CDR2: SGHAT and FQNNGV. Trimming removed 5 bases at V and 0 bases at J, with 17 bases between. The CDR3 consists of 17 residues. The CDR3 DNA follows: TGTGCCAGCAGCGCCATCTTGGGGTACAACTCTGGAAACACCATATATTTT. This gives the protein CASSAILGYNSGNTIYF.

The chain joins TRBV4-1 to TRBJ1-4, with TRBD1 identical over 8 bases. V was pared by 3 bases and J by 5 bases, with 5 bases of the junction left unmatched. Germline V gene sequence: CDR1 MGHRA, CDR2 YSYEKL. This CDR3 comprises 15 residues. In DNA form, the CDR3 reads TGCGCCAGCAGCCAGCCGGGACAGGCAAATGAAAAACTGTTTTTT. Translating gives CASSQPGQANEKLFF.

The V call is TRBV30, the J call TRBJ2-1; 7 bases align to TRBD2. V lost 2 bases, J lost 10 bases, and 5 bases stayed unmatched. There are 12 residues in the CDR3. Germline V gene lookup returns CDR1 GTSNPN and CDR2 SVGIG (reference sequence). This chain's CDR3 is CAWSQIAGEQFF. In DNA, the CDR3 is TGTGCCTGGAGTCAGATAGCGGGCGAGCAGTTCTTC. The variable domain in full, with the rest retrieved from reference TRBV30 and TRBJ2-1, is SQTIHQWPATLVQPVGSPLSLECTVEGTSNPNLYWYRQAAGRGLQLLFYSVGIGQISSEVPQNLSASRPQDRQFILSSKKLLLSDSGFYLCAWSQIAGEQFFGPGTRLTVL.